What follows is one TCR beta chain and its context. The data were obtained in a study of blood T cell repertoires in COVID-19. About the research overall: Italy, Spain and the United States were the sources of the convalescent and acute COVID-19 samples. From T cells, B-cell-depleted T cells, or PBMCs came the material, which was cDNA or gDNA.

Study processing details: Quantification of nucleated cells was approximated via reference gene primer amplification. The method was immunoSEQ multiplex PCR; TCRdb's version includes in-frame clones alone and lacks a portion of them. That table supplies the V and J calls and clone size; D and trimming were determined from the DNA. Here the sample spans around 270,000 clones, 85% to 90% being singletons. Deletions cut 6 bases from V and 4 bases from J, with 16 bases between. Per the germline V gene, CDR1 is MNHEY and CDR2 is SVGAGI. The CDR3 is made up of 15 amino acids. The clonotype originates from a man aged 35 to 55 with acute or convalescent COVID-19. J is TRBJ1-5 and V is TRBV6-5, with a weak D call TRBD1 (6 bases). The sequencing sample was made of peripheral blood. The CDR3 coding sequence is TGTGCCAGCAGCCCAACGAGAGGGGGAAATCAGCCCCAGCATTTT. Its protein is CASSPTRGGNQPQHF.